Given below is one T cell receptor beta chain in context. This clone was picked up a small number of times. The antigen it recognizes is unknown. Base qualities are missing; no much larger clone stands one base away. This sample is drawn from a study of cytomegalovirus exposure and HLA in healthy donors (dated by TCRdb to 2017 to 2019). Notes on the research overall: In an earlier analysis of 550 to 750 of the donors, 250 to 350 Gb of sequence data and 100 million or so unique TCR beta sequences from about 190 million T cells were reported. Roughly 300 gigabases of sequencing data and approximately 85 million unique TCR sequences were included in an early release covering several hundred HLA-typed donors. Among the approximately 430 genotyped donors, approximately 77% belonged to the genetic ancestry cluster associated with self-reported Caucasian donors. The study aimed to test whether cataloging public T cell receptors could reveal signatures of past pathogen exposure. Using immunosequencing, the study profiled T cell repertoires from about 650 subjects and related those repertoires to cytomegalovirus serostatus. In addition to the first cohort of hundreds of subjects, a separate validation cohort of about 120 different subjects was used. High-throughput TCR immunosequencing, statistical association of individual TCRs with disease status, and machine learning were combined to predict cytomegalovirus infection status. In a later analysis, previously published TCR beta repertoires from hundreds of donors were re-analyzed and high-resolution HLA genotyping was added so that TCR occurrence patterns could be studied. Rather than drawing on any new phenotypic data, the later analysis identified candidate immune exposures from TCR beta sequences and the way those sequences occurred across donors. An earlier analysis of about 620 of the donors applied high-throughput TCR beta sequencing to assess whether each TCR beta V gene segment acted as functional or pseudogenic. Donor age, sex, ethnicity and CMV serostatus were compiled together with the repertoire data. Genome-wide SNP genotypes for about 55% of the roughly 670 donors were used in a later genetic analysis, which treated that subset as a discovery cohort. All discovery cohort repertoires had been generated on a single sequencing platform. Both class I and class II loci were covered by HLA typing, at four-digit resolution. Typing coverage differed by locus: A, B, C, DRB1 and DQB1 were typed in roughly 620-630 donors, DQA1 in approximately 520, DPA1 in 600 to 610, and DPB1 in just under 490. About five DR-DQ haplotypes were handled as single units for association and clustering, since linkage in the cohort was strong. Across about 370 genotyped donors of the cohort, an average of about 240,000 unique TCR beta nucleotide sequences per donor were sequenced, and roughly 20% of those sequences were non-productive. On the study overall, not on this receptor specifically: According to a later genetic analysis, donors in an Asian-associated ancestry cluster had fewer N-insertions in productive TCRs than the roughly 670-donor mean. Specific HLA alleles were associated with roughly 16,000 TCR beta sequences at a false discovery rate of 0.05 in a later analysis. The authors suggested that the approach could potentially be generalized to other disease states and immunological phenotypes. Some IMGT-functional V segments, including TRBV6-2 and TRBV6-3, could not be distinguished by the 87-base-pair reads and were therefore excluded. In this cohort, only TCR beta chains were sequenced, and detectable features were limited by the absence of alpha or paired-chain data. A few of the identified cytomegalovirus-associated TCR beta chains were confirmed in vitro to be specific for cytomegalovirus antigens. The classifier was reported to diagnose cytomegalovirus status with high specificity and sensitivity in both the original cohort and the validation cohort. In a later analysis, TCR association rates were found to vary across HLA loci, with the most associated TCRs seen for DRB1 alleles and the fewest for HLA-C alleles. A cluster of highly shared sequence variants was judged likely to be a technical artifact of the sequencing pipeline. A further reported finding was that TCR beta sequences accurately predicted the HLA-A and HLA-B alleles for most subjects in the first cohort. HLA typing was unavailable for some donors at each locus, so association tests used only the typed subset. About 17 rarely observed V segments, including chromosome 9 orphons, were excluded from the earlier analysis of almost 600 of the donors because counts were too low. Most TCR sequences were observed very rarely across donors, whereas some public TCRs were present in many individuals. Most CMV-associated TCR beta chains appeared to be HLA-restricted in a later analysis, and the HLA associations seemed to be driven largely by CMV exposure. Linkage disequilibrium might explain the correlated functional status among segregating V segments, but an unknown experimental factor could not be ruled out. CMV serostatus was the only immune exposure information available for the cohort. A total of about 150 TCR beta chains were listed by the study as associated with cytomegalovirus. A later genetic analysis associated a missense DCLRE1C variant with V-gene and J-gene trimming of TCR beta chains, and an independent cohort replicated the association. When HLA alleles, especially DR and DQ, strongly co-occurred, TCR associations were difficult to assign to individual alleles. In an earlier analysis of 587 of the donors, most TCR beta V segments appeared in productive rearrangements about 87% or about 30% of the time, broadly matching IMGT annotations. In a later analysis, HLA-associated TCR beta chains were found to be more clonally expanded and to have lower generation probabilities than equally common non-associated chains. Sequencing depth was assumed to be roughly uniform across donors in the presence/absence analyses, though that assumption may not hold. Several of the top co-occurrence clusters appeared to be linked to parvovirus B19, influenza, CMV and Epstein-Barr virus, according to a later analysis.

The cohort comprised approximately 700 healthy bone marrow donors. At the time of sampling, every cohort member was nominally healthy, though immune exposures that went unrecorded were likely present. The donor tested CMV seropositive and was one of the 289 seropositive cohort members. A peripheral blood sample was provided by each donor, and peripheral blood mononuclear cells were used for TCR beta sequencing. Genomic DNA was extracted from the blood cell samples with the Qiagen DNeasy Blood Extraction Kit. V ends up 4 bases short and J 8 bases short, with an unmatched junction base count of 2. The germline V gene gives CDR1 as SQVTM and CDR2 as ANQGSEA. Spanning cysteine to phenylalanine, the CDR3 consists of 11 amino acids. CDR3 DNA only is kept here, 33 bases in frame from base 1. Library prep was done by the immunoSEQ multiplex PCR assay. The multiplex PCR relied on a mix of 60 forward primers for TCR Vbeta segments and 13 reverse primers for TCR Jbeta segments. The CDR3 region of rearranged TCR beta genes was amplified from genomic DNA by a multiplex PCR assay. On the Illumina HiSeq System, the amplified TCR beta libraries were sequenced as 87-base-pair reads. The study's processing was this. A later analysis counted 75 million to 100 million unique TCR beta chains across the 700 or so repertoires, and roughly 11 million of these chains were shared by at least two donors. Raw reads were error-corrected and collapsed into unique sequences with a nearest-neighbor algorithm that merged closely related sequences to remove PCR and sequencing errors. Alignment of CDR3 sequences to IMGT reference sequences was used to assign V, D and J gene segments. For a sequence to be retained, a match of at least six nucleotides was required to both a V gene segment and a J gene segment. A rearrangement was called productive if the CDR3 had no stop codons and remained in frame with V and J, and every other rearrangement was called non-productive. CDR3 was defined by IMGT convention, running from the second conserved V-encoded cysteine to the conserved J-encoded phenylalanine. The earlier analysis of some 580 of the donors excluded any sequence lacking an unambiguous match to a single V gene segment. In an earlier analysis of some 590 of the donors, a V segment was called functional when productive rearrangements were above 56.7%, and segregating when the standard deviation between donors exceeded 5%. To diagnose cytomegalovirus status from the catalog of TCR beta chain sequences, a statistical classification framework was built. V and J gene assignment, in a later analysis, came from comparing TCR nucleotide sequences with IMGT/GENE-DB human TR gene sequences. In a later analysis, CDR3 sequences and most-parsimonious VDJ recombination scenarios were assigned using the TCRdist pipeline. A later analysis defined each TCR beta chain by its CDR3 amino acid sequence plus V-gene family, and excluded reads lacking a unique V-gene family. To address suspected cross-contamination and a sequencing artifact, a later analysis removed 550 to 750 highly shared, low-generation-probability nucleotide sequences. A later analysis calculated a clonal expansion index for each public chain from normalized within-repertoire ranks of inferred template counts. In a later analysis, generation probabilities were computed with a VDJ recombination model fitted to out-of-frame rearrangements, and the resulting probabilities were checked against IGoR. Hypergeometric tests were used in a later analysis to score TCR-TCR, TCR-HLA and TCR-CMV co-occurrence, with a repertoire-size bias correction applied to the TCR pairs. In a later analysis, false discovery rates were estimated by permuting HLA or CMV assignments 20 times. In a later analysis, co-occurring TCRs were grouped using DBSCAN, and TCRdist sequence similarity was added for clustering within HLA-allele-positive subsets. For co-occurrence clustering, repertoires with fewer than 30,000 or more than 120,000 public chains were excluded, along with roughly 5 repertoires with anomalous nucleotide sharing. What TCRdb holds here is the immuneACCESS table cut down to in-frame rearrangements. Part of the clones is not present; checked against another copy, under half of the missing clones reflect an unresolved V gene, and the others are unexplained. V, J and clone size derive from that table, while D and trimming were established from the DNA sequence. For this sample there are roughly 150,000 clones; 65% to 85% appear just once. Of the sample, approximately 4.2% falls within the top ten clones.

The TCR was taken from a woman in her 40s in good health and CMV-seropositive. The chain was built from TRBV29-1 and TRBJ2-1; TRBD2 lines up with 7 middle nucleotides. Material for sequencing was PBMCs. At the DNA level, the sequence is TGCAGCGTTGTGCGGGAGTATGAGCAGTTCTTC. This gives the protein CSVVREYEQFF.